A single sample is the source of the 19 T cell receptor beta chains below, sequenced in a study of glioma-infiltrating T cells. The iRepertoire nested amplicon-rescue multiplex PCR amplified TCR alpha and beta CDR3s from RNA. TCRdb passed the multiplex PCR reads through MiXCR, listing each CDR3 protein once. The data show some 100,000 distinct CDR3 sequences, with less than 30% seen just once and 35% held by the top ten. Input material: glioma tissue, nonneoplastic brain tissue, or PBMCs (not recorded which). The origin of the receptors is a human donor with low-grade glioma or glioblastoma, undergoing nonglioma brain surgery, or in good health (not recorded which).

This clonotype was seen repeatedly, ten times or more. The J gene is TRBJ2-2, the V gene TRBV7-2; TRBD1 agrees at 7 bases. CDR3 size: 18 residues. Germline trimming cut 5 bases from V and 1 base from J; bases unmatched to any gene: 13. CDR1 SGHTA and CDR2 FQGNSA come from the germline V gene. The CDR3 bases are TGTGCCAGCAGCGGACAGGTCACCACCCCCATGAACACCGGGGAGCTGTTTTTT. Translated, it gives CASSGQVTTPMNTGELFF.

This clonotype was seen at least ten times. The chain carries TRBV20-1 and TRBJ1-4; 9 bases are shared with TRBD1. The junction had 6 bases not matched to a gene; V was cut back by 1 base and J by 9 bases. CDR1 and CDR2 (germline): DFQATT, SNEGSKA (reference sequence). The CDR3 extends over 14 amino acids. CDR3 region: CSARVGTGSKKLFF. The CDR3 coding sequence is TGCAGTGCTAGAGTCGGGACAGGGAGTAAAAAACTGTTTTTT.

In this sample, this clonotype turned up many times. The rearrangement links TRBV4-3 to TRBJ1-1; D is possibly TRBD1 (5 bases). There are 14 residues in the CDR3. Trimming cost V 5 bases and J 7 bases, with 17 bases left between them. The germline gives CDR1 LGHNA, CDR2 YSLEER. The CDR3 protein is CASSKMGAGGEAFF. CDR3 DNA sequence: TGCGCCAGCAGCAAGATGGGTGCGGGGGGTGAAGCTTTCTTT.

This clonotype has at least ten counts. This chain uses TRBV14 with TRBJ1-5; D gene ambiguous. This CDR3 comprises 13 residues. CDR1 and CDR2 from the germline V gene are SGHDN and FVKESK. V was shortened by 0 bases and J by 9 bases, with 9 bases between the two germline ends. The CDR3 coding sequence is TGTGCCAGCAGCCAAGATTTCGAGGGGCCCCAGCATTTT. Its translation is CASSQDFEGPQHF.

This clonotype was recorded at least ten times. The chain has TRBV28 and TRBJ2-1, with D maybe TRBD2 (6 bases). This CDR3 has 16 amino acids. Germline V gene data show CDR1 as MDHEN and CDR2 as SYDVKM. V lost 5 bases and J 2 bases, leaving 16 bases between the germline ends. The CDR3 loop is CASSSSGRNTYNEQFF. In DNA, the CDR3 is TGTGCCAGCAGTAGTAGCGGTCGGAACACCTACAATGAGCAGTTCTTC.

The chain carries TRBV5-1 and TRBJ1-4; weak D call: TRBD1 (5 bases). V dropped 0 bases and J dropped 5 bases, with 14 bases sitting between them. The CDR3 sequence is 16 residues long. From germline, CDR1 is SGHRS and CDR2 YFSETQ. CDR3 region: CASSLASGRWNEKLFF. The CDR3, as DNA: TGCGCCAGCAGCTTGGCCTCAGGGCGGTGGAATGAAAAACTGTTTTTT.

This clonotype was detected ten times or more. The chain is built from TRBV24-1 and TRBJ1-4; 8 bases are shared with TRBD1. The length of the CDR3 is 15 residues. Germline V CDR1 and CDR2: KGHDR, SFDVKD. V was clipped by 3 bases and J by 8 bases; unmatched bases: 7. The CDR3 bases are TGTGCCACCAGTGATCCGGACAGGGAAGGCGAAAAACTGTTTTTT. Amino acid sequence: CATSDPDREGEKLFF.

V gene TRBV11-2 combines with J gene TRBJ2-1; 14 nucleotides agree with TRBD2. The CDR3 runs to 15 residues. The V segment lost 5 bases and the J segment 12 bases; nucleotides outside the gene matches: 9. Germline CDR1 SGHAT, CDR2 FQNNGV. The chain's CDR3 is CASSPPGLAGAWQFF. CDR3 DNA sequence: TGTGCCAGCAGCCCTCCGGGACTAGCGGGAGCTTGGCAGTTCTTC.

This clonotype came up many times. The CDR3 sequence is CASSTLAGVPEQYF. The CDR3, as DNA: TGTGCCAGCTCAACCCTTGCGGGGGTCCCCGAGCAGTACTTC. The chain has TRBV6-2 or TRBV6-3 and TRBJ2-7; 7 bases match TRBD2. This CDR3 comprises 14 residues. V was clipped by 8 bases and J by 6 bases; unmatched bases: 13. The germline CDR1 and CDR2 sequences are MNHEY and SVGEGT.

This clonotype was seen repeatedly, ten times or more. CDR3 sequence (DNA): TGTGCCAGTAGTATAGATCTGGGGGGAACAGATACGCAGTATTTT. Translation gives CASSIDLGGTDTQYF. V is TRBV19 and J is TRBJ2-3; perhaps TRBD2 as D (6 bases). Trimming pared 0 bases from V and 3 bases from J, leaving 10 bases between. This CDR3 has 15 residues. CDR1 is LNHDA and CDR2 is SQIVND in the germline V gene (reference sequence).

In this sample, this clonotype turned up many times. V and J are TRBV18 and TRBJ2-5; D is possibly TRBD1 (5 bases). Trimming pared 0 bases from V and 5 bases from J, leaving 16 bases between. The CDR3 consists of 16 residues. In germline, CDR1 is KGHSH, CDR2 LQKENI. CDR3 loop: CASSPPNRNPGETQYF. As DNA, the CDR3 is TGTGCCAGCTCACCACCTAATCGGAATCCAGGGGAGACCCAGTACTTC. Full variable domain (rest looked up from reference TRBV18 and TRBJ2-5): NAGVMQNPRHLVRRRGQEARLRCSPMKGHSHVYWYRQLPEEGLKFMVYLQKENIIDESGMPKERFSAEFPKEGPSILRIQQVVRGDSAAYFCASSPPNRNPGETQYFGPGTRLLVL.

In this sample, this clonotype turned up many times. The rearrangement joins TRBV28 to TRBJ2-5; the D gene is possibly TRBD1 (5 bases). Germline assignment: CDR1 MDHEN and CDR2 SYDVKM. The CDR3 loop spans 13 amino acids. V lost 6 bases and J lost 4, with 12 bases in between. The CDR3 nucleotides read TGTGCCAGCAGCTCCTCAGGGCGAGAGACCCAGTACTTC. This codes for CASSSSGRETQYF. Full variable domain (missing parts from reference TRBV28 and TRBJ2-5): DVKVTQSSRYLVKRTGEKVFLECVQDMDHENMFWYRQDPGLGLRLIYFSYDVKMKEKGDIPEGYSVSREKKERFSLILESASTNQTSMYLCASSSSGRETQYFGPGTRLLVL.

Of note for this clonotype: A read error may explain this, as a much larger clone is one base away. The chain uses TRBV9 and TRBJ2-5; weak D call: TRBD1 (6 bases). Looked up from germline, CDR1 is SGDLS and CDR2 is YYNGEE. The CDR3 runs to 16 residues. The CDR3 sequence is CASSFPRTGGQETKYF. The CDR3 DNA reads TGTGCCAGCAGCTTCCCACGGACTGGGGGCCAAGAGACCAAGTACTTC.

This clonotype was counted many times. The chain uses TRBV6-1 and TRBJ2-1; possibly TRBD1 or TRBD2 for D (6 bases each). The ends were cut back, 5 bases at V and 5 bases at J, with 16 bases in the middle. The CDR3 has 15 amino acids. Per the germline V gene, CDR1 is MNHNS and CDR2 is SASEGT. The CDR3 spells CASSLGGRLDNEQFF. The CDR3 DNA reads as TGTGCCAGCAGTTTGGGGGGCCGATTGGACAATGAGCAGTTCTTC.

This clonotype has a count of ten or more. This chain connects TRBV19 to TRBJ2-3; D is possibly TRBD1 (6 bases). Between the trimmed V and J ends, which lost 0 bases and 0 bases, there was a span of 13 bases. The germline V gene encodes CDR1 LNHDA and CDR2 SQIVND (reference sequence). This CDR3 contains 17 residues. DNA of the CDR3: TGTGCCAGTAGTATAGACCCGGACAGCCCTAGCACAGATACGCAGTATTTT. Translation: CASSIDPDSPSTDTQYF.

This clonotype is a singleton in its sample. V and J are TRBV20-1 and TRBJ1-3, with D possibly TRBD1 on 5 matching bases. The CDR3 contains 12 residues. From germline, CDR1 is DFQATT and CDR2 SNEGSKA (reference sequence). The CDR3 reads CGTRKGLNTIYF. The CDR3 bases are TGCGGTACTAGGAAGGGACTAAACACCATATATTTT.

This clonotype was detected many times. J is TRBJ1-5 and V is TRBV20-1; D not resolved. The CDR3 has 13 residues. The V end was cut by 3 bases, the J end by 4 bases, with 10 bases between. The germline V gene encodes CDR1 DFQATT and CDR2 SNEGSKA (reference sequence). The CDR3 loop reads CSASKGSNQPQHF. For the CDR3, the DNA is TGCAGTGCTAGCAAGGGCAGTAATCAGCCCCAGCATTTT.

This clonotype was observed many times. The chain combines TRBV6-2 or TRBV6-3 with TRBJ2-7, with 7 bases that match TRBD1. This CDR3 is 15 amino acids long. Per germline, CDR1 MNHEY and CDR2 SVGEGT. J lost 3 bases, V lost 0 bases, and 5 bases had no gene match. CDR3 nucleotides: TGTGCCAGCAGTTACTCTCGGGACAGTGGCTACGAGCAGTACTTC. Translation gives CASSYSRDSGYEQYF.

This clonotype showed up many times. The chain recombines TRBV4-1 with TRBJ1-2; D not certain. The CDR3 covers 15 residues. V was cut by 1 base and J by 4 bases, with 13 bases left in between. Germline-derived CDR1 and CDR2 are MGHRA and YSYEKL. The CDR3 loop is CASSQGSESFYGYTF. CDR3 sequence (DNA): TGCGCCAGCAGCCAAGGATCTGAGAGCTTCTATGGCTACACCTTC.